A selection of T cell receptor beta chains follows, all from one sample in a study of cytomegalovirus exposure and HLA in healthy donors. TCRdb keeps only in-frame clones here, not all; method: immunoSEQ multiplex PCR. The sample yields 70,000 to 100,000 clones, about 80% seen once. The material sequenced was PBMCs. The source is a middle-aged man in good health and CMV-seropositive. CDR3s include the opening cysteine and the closing phenylalanine or tryptophan. Fields, in order: D gene, clone size, J gene, V gene, CDR3 DNA, CDR3 protein. D genes are given only for firm matches. Clone size, where shown, is once, few, many, or a class for clones that have expanded.

d_call: TRBD2; clone_size: .; j_call: TRBJ2-3; v_call: TRBV9; cdr3_nt: TGTGCCAGCAGCCCCCGGGGAGGCGGGAGGGGAGATACGCAGTATTTT; cdr3_aa: CASSPRGGGRGDTQYF
d_call: .; clone_size: .; j_call: TRBJ1-1; v_call: TRBV13; cdr3_nt: TGTGCCAGCAGCTTCCGAGGGCATGAAGCTTTCTTT; cdr3_aa: CASSFRGHEAFF
d_call: .; clone_size: .; j_call: TRBJ2-6; v_call: TRBV2; cdr3_nt: TGTGCCAGCACAAGGGAGACTGGGGCCAACGTCCTGACTTTC; cdr3_aa: CASTRETGANVLTF
d_call: TRBD2; clone_size: once; j_call: TRBJ2-1; v_call: TRBV5-6; cdr3_nt: TGTGCCAGCAGCTTGGCGGGACTAGCGGGACTCCCGGATGAGCAGTTCTTC; cdr3_aa: CASSLAGLAGLPDEQFF
d_call: TRBD1; clone_size: .; j_call: TRBJ1-6; v_call: TRBV16; cdr3_nt: TGTGCCAGCAGCCAAACAGGGGACATATCTTCGGTCCTCCACTTT; cdr3_aa: CASSQTGDISSVLHF
d_call: .; clone_size: .; j_call: TRBJ1-1; v_call: TRBV11-3; cdr3_nt: TGTGCCAGCAGCTTATCAGGGAACACTGAAGCTTTCTTT; cdr3_aa: CASSLSGNTEAFF
d_call: TRBD2; clone_size: .; j_call: TRBJ2-7; v_call: TRBV6-1; cdr3_nt: TGTGCCAGCAGTGACCTAGCGGGCCCCAACCCCTACGAGCAGTACTTC; cdr3_aa: CASSDLAGPNPYEQYF
d_call: TRBD2; clone_size: .; j_call: TRBJ2-3; v_call: TRBV19; cdr3_nt: TGTGCCAGTAGTAGAACGACTAGCGGACGTAGCACAGATACGCAGTATTTT; cdr3_aa: CASSRTTSGRSTDTQYF
d_call: TRBD1; clone_size: .; j_call: TRBJ1-5; v_call: TRBV7-6; cdr3_nt: TGTGCCAGCAGCCCCGACAGGGCGACTTATAGCAATCAGCCCCAGCATTTT; cdr3_aa: CASSPDRATYSNQPQHF
d_call: TRBD2; clone_size: few; j_call: TRBJ2-3; v_call: TRBV4-1; cdr3_nt: TGCGCCAGCAGCCAAGAGTCACCTAGCGGGAGATACACAGATACGCAGTATTTT; cdr3_aa: CASSQESPSGRYTDTQYF
d_call: TRBD1; clone_size: few; j_call: TRBJ1-2; v_call: TRBV6-4; cdr3_nt: TGTGCCAGCAGCTACCGAGCAACAGGGGGGACAGTCTATGGCTACACCTTC; cdr3_aa: CASSYRATGGTVYGYTF
d_call: .; clone_size: .; j_call: TRBJ2-3; v_call: TRBV12-5; cdr3_nt: TGTGCTAGTGGAAGTAGCGTTAGCACAGATACGCAGTATTTT; cdr3_aa: CASGSSVSTDTQYF
d_call: TRBD2; clone_size: .; j_call: TRBJ2-1; v_call: TRBV18; cdr3_nt: TGTGCCAGCTCCCCCTTCCGGCCGGGGAGGGGCTCCAATGAGCAGTTCTTC; cdr3_aa: CASSPFRPGRGSNEQFF
d_call: TRBD1; clone_size: .; j_call: TRBJ2-7; v_call: TRBV7-9; cdr3_nt: TGTGCCAGCAGCTCGACAACACAGGGGACGCACTACGAGCAGTACTTC; cdr3_aa: CASSSTTQGTHYEQYF
d_call: .; clone_size: .; j_call: TRBJ2-7; v_call: TRBV15; cdr3_nt: TGTGCCACCAGCAGAGTGGGGCCGCCGACCCACGAGCAGTACTTC; cdr3_aa: CATSRVGPPTHEQYF
d_call: .; clone_size: .; j_call: TRBJ1-6; v_call: TRBV7-2; cdr3_nt: TGTGCCAGTGGGGAGAGCTCCTATAATTCACCCCTCCACTTT; cdr3_aa: CASGESSYNSPLHF
d_call: .; clone_size: .; j_call: TRBJ2-1; v_call: TRBV7-9; cdr3_nt: TGTTCCAGCAGGGATGAACAGGATGAGCAGTTCTTC; cdr3_aa: CSSRDEQDEQFF
d_call: TRBD2; clone_size: .; j_call: TRBJ2-7; v_call: TRBV27; cdr3_nt: TGTGCCAGCAGTTTATCGGGGAGGGGTAGAGGTGAGCAGTACTTC; cdr3_aa: CASSLSGRGRGEQYF
d_call: TRBD2; clone_size: .; j_call: TRBJ2-7; v_call: TRBV19; cdr3_nt: TGTGCCAGTAGTATGGGGAGGGGTCCCTACCTTAGCCTCTACGAGCAGTACTTC; cdr3_aa: CASSMGRGPYLSLYEQYF
d_call: .; clone_size: .; j_call: TRBJ2-3; v_call: TRBV5-1; cdr3_nt: TGCGCCAGCAGCTTGGGCTCTGCCGAGGATACGCAGTATTTT; cdr3_aa: CASSLGSAEDTQYF
d_call: TRBD1; clone_size: .; j_call: TRBJ1-5; v_call: TRBV7-9; cdr3_nt: TGTGCCAGCAGCGATTCCGGGACAGGGGGCATTAGAAGTCAGCCCCAGCATTTT; cdr3_aa: CASSDSGTGGIRSQPQHF
d_call: .; clone_size: .; j_call: TRBJ2-1; v_call: TRBV15; cdr3_nt: TGTGCCACCAGCAGAGATCCGACAGAATACAATGAGCAGTTCTTC; cdr3_aa: CATSRDPTEYNEQFF
d_call: .; clone_size: .; j_call: TRBJ1-3; v_call: TRBV6-1; cdr3_nt: TGTGCCAGCAGTGAAGTGAACACCTCTGGAAACACCATATATTTT; cdr3_aa: CASSEVNTSGNTIYF
d_call: TRBD2; clone_size: once; j_call: TRBJ2-3; v_call: TRBV2; cdr3_nt: TGTGCCAGCAGTTACAAAGCGGGAGTGAGCACAGATACGCAGTATTTT; cdr3_aa: CASSYKAGVSTDTQYF
d_call: TRBD2; clone_size: .; j_call: TRBJ2-7; v_call: TRBV5-4; cdr3_nt: TGTGCCAGCAGCCCACGACTAGCGGGATCCTTCTACGAGCAGTACTTC; cdr3_aa: CASSPRLAGSFYEQYF
d_call: TRBD1; clone_size: .; j_call: TRBJ1-2; v_call: TRBV5-1; cdr3_nt: TGCGCCAGCAGCTTGGAGGGACAGAACTATGGCTACACCTTC; cdr3_aa: CASSLEGQNYGYTF
d_call: TRBD2; clone_size: .; j_call: TRBJ2-7; v_call: TRBV11-2; cdr3_nt: TGTGCCAGCAGCTTAGATCAAACTAGCGGGAGGGAGCAGTACTTC; cdr3_aa: CASSLDQTSGREQYF
d_call: TRBD2; clone_size: .; j_call: TRBJ2-2; v_call: TRBV4-1; cdr3_nt: TGCGCCAGCAGCCAAGAAAATAGCGGGAGGACAACCGGGGAGCTGTTTTTT; cdr3_aa: CASSQENSGRTTGELFF
d_call: TRBD1; clone_size: once; j_call: TRBJ1-2; v_call: TRBV5-4; cdr3_nt: TGTGCCAGCAGCACTGACAGGGGGCGGAATGGCTACACCTTC; cdr3_aa: CASSTDRGRNGYTF
d_call: .; clone_size: .; j_call: TRBJ2-5; v_call: TRBV5-4; cdr3_nt: TGTGCCAGCAGCTTCCAAGGGAGGCTCGACGAGACCCAGTACTTC; cdr3_aa: CASSFQGRLDETQYF
d_call: TRBD2; clone_size: .; j_call: TRBJ2-1; v_call: TRBV5-1; cdr3_nt: TGCGCCAGCAGCCGTAGACTAGCGGGAGCCTACAATGAGCAGTTCTTC; cdr3_aa: CASSRRLAGAYNEQFF
d_call: .; clone_size: .; j_call: TRBJ2-6; v_call: TRBV9; cdr3_nt: TGTGCCAGCAGCGTAGCGGGAAACTCCGGGGCCAACGTCCTGACTTTC; cdr3_aa: CASSVAGNSGANVLTF
d_call: .; clone_size: .; j_call: TRBJ1-3; v_call: TRBV30; cdr3_nt: TGTGCCTGGAGCCCTAGTAGGTACTCTGGAAACACCATATATTTT; cdr3_aa: CAWSPSRYSGNTIYF
d_call: TRBD2; clone_size: .; j_call: TRBJ2-7; v_call: TRBV6-5; cdr3_nt: TGTGCCAGCAGCCCTGGTTCCCTAGCGGACGAGCAGTACTTC; cdr3_aa: CASSPGSLADEQYF
d_call: .; clone_size: .; j_call: TRBJ2-7; v_call: TRBV27; cdr3_nt: TGTGCCAGCAGCGGTGTCCAGAGCGCCTACGAGCAGTACTTC; cdr3_aa: CASSGVQSAYEQYF
d_call: TRBD2; clone_size: .; j_call: TRBJ2-2; v_call: TRBV5-1; cdr3_nt: TGCGCCAGCAGCGGACTAGCGGGCGTAAAGAACACCGGGGAGCTGTTTTTT; cdr3_aa: CASSGLAGVKNTGELFF
d_call: TRBD1; clone_size: .; j_call: TRBJ1-5; v_call: TRBV7-6; cdr3_nt: TGTGCCAGCAGCTTGGGACAGGGGGCGTATCAGCCCCAGCATTTT; cdr3_aa: CASSLGQGAYQPQHF
d_call: TRBD2; clone_size: .; j_call: TRBJ2-1; v_call: TRBV4-3; cdr3_nt: TGCGCCAGCAGCCAAGGACTAGCGGGTTCCTACAATGAGCAGTTCTTC; cdr3_aa: CASSQGLAGSYNEQFF
d_call: .; clone_size: .; j_call: TRBJ2-5; v_call: TRBV5-4; cdr3_nt: TGTGCCAGCAGCCGCCGGGATTCCCTCGGGGAGACCCAGTACTTC; cdr3_aa: CASSRRDSLGETQYF
d_call: .; clone_size: .; j_call: TRBJ1-4; v_call: TRBV27; cdr3_nt: TGTGCCAGCAGGAAGGGGAGGGCCGAAAAACTGTTTTTT; cdr3_aa: CASRKGRAEKLFF
d_call: TRBD1; clone_size: .; j_call: TRBJ1-1; v_call: TRBV5-5; cdr3_nt: TGTGCCAGCAGCTTGGGGGACAGGGGGCTCCACACTGAAGCTTTCTTT; cdr3_aa: CASSLGDRGLHTEAFF
d_call: .; clone_size: .; j_call: TRBJ1-5; v_call: TRBV6-1; cdr3_nt: TGTGCCAGCAGTGGGGCAGGGTTTAATCAGCCCCAGCATTTT; cdr3_aa: CASSGAGFNQPQHF
d_call: TRBD1; clone_size: once; j_call: TRBJ2-7; v_call: TRBV7-9; cdr3_nt: TGTGCCAGCAGCCCGCCGGACAGGGTGAGGGAGCAGTACTTC; cdr3_aa: CASSPPDRVREQYF
d_call: TRBD2; clone_size: .; j_call: TRBJ2-7; v_call: TRBV18; cdr3_nt: TGTGCCAGCTCACCCCCAGGGGCGGGAGGACCAATTGACGAGCAGTACTTC; cdr3_aa: CASSPPGAGGPIDEQYF
d_call: .; clone_size: .; j_call: TRBJ2-1; v_call: TRBV9; cdr3_nt: TGTGCCAGCACTAACAGCTTAGGCTGGAATGAGCAGTTCTTC; cdr3_aa: CASTNSLGWNEQFF
d_call: TRBD1; clone_size: few; j_call: TRBJ2-1; v_call: TRBV7-2; cdr3_nt: TGTGCCAGCAGCATCTACAGGGGCAATGAGCAGTTCTTC; cdr3_aa: CASSIYRGNEQFF
d_call: .; clone_size: .; j_call: TRBJ1-5; v_call: TRBV7-9; cdr3_nt: TGTGCCAGCAGCTTAGGGAGGGATCAGCCCCAGCATTTT; cdr3_aa: CASSLGRDQPQHF
d_call: .; clone_size: few; j_call: TRBJ1-5; v_call: TRBV15; cdr3_nt: TGTGCCACCAGCAGGGGGGGTCAGCCCCAGCATTTT; cdr3_aa: CATSRGGQPQHF
d_call: TRBD2; clone_size: .; j_call: TRBJ2-5; v_call: TRBV11-2; cdr3_nt: TGTGCCAGCAGCGCCGGACTAGCGGGAGGGTCGTGGGGGACGGAGACCCAGTACTTC; cdr3_aa: CASSAGLAGGSWGTETQYF
d_call: .; clone_size: .; j_call: TRBJ1-1; v_call: TRBV5-1; cdr3_nt: TGCGCCAGCAGCTTGGAGGGGGATTTTAGGACTGAAGCTTTCTTT; cdr3_aa: CASSLEGDFRTEAFF
d_call: .; clone_size: .; j_call: TRBJ2-3; v_call: TRBV6-5; cdr3_nt: TGTGCCAGCAGTTTGACAGGAGATACGCAGTATTTT; cdr3_aa: CASSLTGDTQYF